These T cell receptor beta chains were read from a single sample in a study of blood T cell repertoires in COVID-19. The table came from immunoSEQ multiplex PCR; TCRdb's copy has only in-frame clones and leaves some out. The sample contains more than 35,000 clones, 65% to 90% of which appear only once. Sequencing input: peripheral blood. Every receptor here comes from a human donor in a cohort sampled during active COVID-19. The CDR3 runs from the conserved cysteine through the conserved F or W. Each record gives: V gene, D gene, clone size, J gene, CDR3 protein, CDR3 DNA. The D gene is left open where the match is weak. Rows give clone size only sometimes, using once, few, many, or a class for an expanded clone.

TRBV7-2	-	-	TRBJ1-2	CASSLVRNYGYTF	TGTGCCAGCAGCTTAGTACGGAACTATGGCTACACCTTC
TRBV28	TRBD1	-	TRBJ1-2	CASRIQGQGDGYTF	TGTGCCAGCAGAATTCAGGGACAGGGGGATGGCTACACCTTC
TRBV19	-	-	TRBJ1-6	CASSSVGINSPLHF	TGTGCCAGTAGTAGTGTCGGGATAAATTCACCCCTCCACTTT
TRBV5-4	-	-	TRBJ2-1	CASSLSSPTYNEQFF	TGTGCCAGCAGCTTGTCTAGCCCCACCTACAATGAGCAGTTCTTC
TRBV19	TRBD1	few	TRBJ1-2	CASTPTGVNSNYGYTF	TGTGCCAGTACCCCGACAGGGGTTAATTCCAACTATGGCTACACCTTC
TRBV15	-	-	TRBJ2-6	CATSSQFSGANVLTF	TGTGCCACCAGCAGTCAGTTCTCTGGGGCCAACGTCCTGACTTTC
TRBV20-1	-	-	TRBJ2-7	CSARDGSEQYF	TGCAGTGCTAGAGATGGGAGCGAGCAGTACTTC
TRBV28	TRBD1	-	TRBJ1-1	CASSLPPGQGARTEAFF	TGTGCCAGCAGTTTGCCCCCGGGACAGGGGGCTAGGACTGAAGCTTTCTTT
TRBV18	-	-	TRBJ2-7	CASSSGEKYEQYF	TGTGCCAGCTCATCGGGGGAGAAATACGAGCAGTACTTC
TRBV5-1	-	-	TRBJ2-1	CASSLGDNEQFF	TGCGCCAGCAGCCTCGGAGACAATGAGCAGTTCTTC
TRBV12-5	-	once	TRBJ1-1	CASGLAFNTEAFF	TGTGCTAGTGGTTTGGCCTTTAACACTGAAGCTTTCTTT
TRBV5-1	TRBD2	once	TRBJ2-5	CASSLPGGPETQYF	TGCGCCAGCAGCTTGCCGGGGGGGCCAGAGACCCAGTACTTC
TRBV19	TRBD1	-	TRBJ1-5	CASNHQGVGNQPQHF	TGTGCCAGTAACCACCAGGGGGTAGGCAATCAGCCCCAGCATTTT
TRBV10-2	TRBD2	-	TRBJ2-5	CASSEARGLAAETQYF	TGCGCCAGCAGTGAAGCGAGGGGACTAGCGGCAGAGACCCAGTACTTC
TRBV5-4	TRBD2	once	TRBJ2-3	CASSWGLAGGTDTQYF	TGTGCCAGCAGCTGGGGACTAGCGGGGGGCACAGATACGCAGTATTTT
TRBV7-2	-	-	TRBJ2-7	CASSLGRGNHEQYF	TGTGCCAGCAGCTTAGGTCGCGGGAACCACGAGCAGTACTTC
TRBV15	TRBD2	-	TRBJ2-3	CATSRDSRGGMADTQYF	TGTGCCACCAGCAGAGATAGCCGCGGGGGAATGGCAGATACGCAGTATTTT
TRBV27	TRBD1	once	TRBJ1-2	CASRFTGQSYGYTF	TGTGCCAGCAGGTTTACGGGACAGAGCTATGGCTACACCTTC
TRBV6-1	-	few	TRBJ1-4	CASSEALEEKLFF	TGTGCCAGCAGTGAAGCGTTGGAGGAAAAACTGTTTTTT
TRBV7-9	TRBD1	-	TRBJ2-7	CASRPGQLYEQYF	TGTGCCAGCAGGCCGGGACAGCTCTACGAGCAGTACTTC
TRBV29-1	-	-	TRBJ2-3	CSALQGGTDTQYF	TGCAGCGCACTACAGGGTGGGACAGATACGCAGTATTTT
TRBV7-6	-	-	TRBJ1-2	CASSFGRGYTF	TGTGCCAGCAGCTTCGGGAGGGGCTACACCTTC
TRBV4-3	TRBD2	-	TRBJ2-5	CASSQGASTPRGETQYF	TGCGCCAGCAGCCAAGGGGCTAGTACCCCGCGGGGGGAGACCCAGTACTTC
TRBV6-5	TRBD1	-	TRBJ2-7	CASSTRDRDREQYF	TGTGCCAGCAGTACCCGGGACAGGGATCGCGAGCAGTACTTC
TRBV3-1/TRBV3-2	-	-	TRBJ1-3	CASSPRGESGNTIYF	TGTGCCAGCAGCCCCCGGGGGGAATCTGGAAACACCATATATTTT